Below, 13 T cell receptor beta chains from the same sample are listed, as sequenced in a study of blood T cell repertoires in COVID-19. The protocol was immunoSEQ multiplex PCR, while the TCRdb copy is restricted to in-frame clones and leaves out a portion. The profile covers about 170,000 clones, with about 88% appearing a single time and under 3% taken by the ten largest. The material sequenced was peripheral blood. Every receptor here comes from a woman of 80 years or more with COVID-19, enrolled during active disease.

This chain connects TRBV5-1 to TRBJ1-2; the D is unclear. The CDR3 runs 14 residues. CDR1 is SGHRS and CDR2 is YFSETQ in the germline V gene. Trimming stripped 0 bases from V and 3 bases from J, with 9 bases between. CDR3: CASSLAASDYGYTF. CDR3 in DNA: TGCGCCAGCAGCTTGGCCGCATCGGACTATGGCTACACCTTC.

This chain connects TRBV7-2 to TRBJ1-5, with TRBD1 identical over 7 bases. The CDR3 has 17 residues. J gave up 6 bases and V 1 base, and 12 bases lay outside the gene matches. CDR1 and CDR2 (germline): SGHTA, FQGNSA. The chain's CDR3 is CASSLVPPLAGGQPQHF. The CDR3 DNA reads TGTGCCAGCAGCTTAGTACCCCCGCTGGCAGGGGGTCAGCCCCAGCATTTT.

This clone turned up a few times. The chain joins TRBV27 to TRBJ2-5, with no clear D. Trimming left V 5 bases short and J 2 bases short, with 9 bases between. The CDR3 covers 13 residues. CDR1 MNHEY and CDR2 SMNVEV come from the germline V gene (reference sequence). As DNA, the CDR3 is TGTGCCAGCAGTCGGGTAGTGCAAGAGACCCAGTACTTC. Translated, it gives CASSRVVQETQYF.

This clone occurred once. The V call is TRBV4-3, the J call TRBJ2-1, with 8 bases lining up with TRBD2. The V and J ends lost 4 bases and 8 bases, in that order; junction bases with no gene match: 10. This CDR3 comprises 15 residues. The germline V gene encodes CDR1 LGHNA and CDR2 YSLEER. CDR3 region: CASSRKPGLEYEQFF. In nucleotides, the CDR3 is TGCGCCAGCAGCCGAAAGCCGGGACTAGAGTATGAGCAGTTCTTC.

CDR3 nucleotide sequence: TGTGCCAGCAGTAGAGTTTCAGATACGCAGTATTTT. It translates to CASSRVSDTQYF. The genes are TRBV6-5 and TRBJ2-3; unclear D gene. The germline V gene encodes CDR1 MNHEY and CDR2 SVGAGI. V shed 5 bases and J shed 4 bases, with 7 bases lying between them. This CDR3 is built from 12 residues.

The chain recombines TRBV3-1 (or the pseudogene TRBV3-2) with TRBJ1-2, with D possibly TRBD1 on 5 matching bases. The germline CDR1 and CDR2 sequences are LGHDT and YNNKEL (reference sequence). The CDR3 contains 14 residues. V was pared by 10 bases and J by 3 bases, with 18 bases between. As DNA, the CDR3 is TGTGCCACGGGGGGGAAGGGAGTGGACTATGGCTACACCTTC. Its protein product is CATGGKGVDYGYTF.

The chain recombines TRBV28 with TRBJ1-6; possible D gene TRBD1, 6 bases. Trimming stripped 6 bases from V and 6 bases from J, with 12 bases between. The CDR3 sequence is 14 residues long. CDR1 and CDR2 (germline): MDHEN, SYDVKM. Written as DNA, the CDR3 is TGTGCCAGCAGACCGGACAGATCTAATTCACCCCTCCACTTT. It yields the protein CASRPDRSNSPLHF.

J is TRBJ2-1 and V is TRBV11-3, with TRBD2 matching 11 bases. The CDR3 totals 14 residues. After removal of 3 bases from V and 9 bases from J, the junction contained 4 bases not matched to a gene. CDR1 is SGHNT and CDR2 is YENEEA in the germline V gene. The CDR3 reads CASSFSGRDSEQFF. CDR3 coding DNA: TGTGCCAGCAGCTTTAGCGGGAGGGACAGTGAGCAGTTCTTC.

This clone was seen a single time. J is TRBJ2-1 and V is TRBV3-1 (or the pseudogene TRBV3-2); 7 positions match TRBD1. This CDR3 is built from 13 residues. V shed 4 bases, J shed 6 bases, and the junction held 3 bases outside the gene matches. The germline CDR1 and CDR2 sequences are LGHDT and YNNKEL (reference sequence). CDR3 sequence reads: CASSLGQTNEQFF. The DNA of the CDR3 is TGTGCCAGCAGCCTGGGACAGACCAATGAGCAGTTCTTC.

The CDR3: CASRGGGSNQPQHF. Written as DNA, the CDR3 is TGTGCCAGCCGCGGGGGAGGGAGCAATCAGCCCCAGCATTTT. The J gene is TRBJ1-5, the V gene TRBV6-5; D may be TRBD1 (5 bases). The CDR3 length is 14 residues. V was clipped by 8 bases and J by 1 base, with 12 bases between them. Germline V gene lookup returns CDR1 MNHEY and CDR2 SVGAGI.

The V and J genes are TRBV19 and TRBJ1-5; 9 bases agree with TRBD1. V dropped 0 bases and J dropped 7; count of bases not matched to a gene: 10. The CDR3 is 17 amino acids. CDR1 LNHDA and CDR2 SQIVND come from the germline V gene (reference sequence). CDR3 sequence: CASSIDPRTGAWQPQHF. CDR3 coding DNA: TGTGCCAGTAGTATAGACCCACGGACAGGGGCTTGGCAGCCCCAGCATTTT.

The chain has TRBV18 and TRBJ1-5, with 8 bases fitting TRBD1. This CDR3 contains 15 residues. Germline loops: CDR1 KGHSH, CDR2 LQKENI. V was clipped by 2 bases and J by 9 bases; unmatched bases: 9. The CDR3 sequence is CASSPSGQGLRPQHF. CDR3 bases: TGTGCCAGCTCACCATCAGGACAGGGTTTGAGGCCCCAGCATTTT.

This clone came up once. The chain carries TRBV28 and TRBJ2-1; tentative D call: TRBD2 (6 bases). Germline-derived CDR1 and CDR2 are MDHEN and SYDVKM. The CDR3 has 15 amino acids. Trimming removed 2 bases from V and 9 bases from J, with 17 bases in between. The chain's CDR3 is CASSLGGVGTLEQFF. CDR3 bases: TGTGCCAGCAGTTTAGGAGGGGTCGGAACGCTTGAGCAGTTCTTC.